This T cell receptor beta chain derives from a study of shared clonotypes between healthy human individuals. The study, taken as a whole, reports: Generally, naive subsets (rather than memory subsets) showed larger estimated richness. Sampling covered blood only; tissue repertoires likely differ. Roughly 5% of naive CD4 clonotypes were common to a handful of donors.

For this clone: Its antigen is unidentified. The same CDR3 can be traced to other DNA sequences in this sample.

A deep-level run was used for the assay. The data were produced by immunoSEQ multiplex PCR, yet TCRdb's version contains in-frame clones alone and is incomplete. The table lists some 2,500,000 clones, around 93% of them singletons, with 0.37% in the top ten. V gave up 0 bases and J gave up 4 bases, with 11 bases separating them. This CDR3 contains 15 residues. Germline lookup yields CDR1 SGHRS and CDR2 YFSETQ. The chain uses TRBV5-1 and TRBJ2-1, with D possibly being TRBD2 (5 bases). The clonotype was recovered from a man aged 18 to 30 in good health. Some clones in this sample may be carry-over from other donors' samples. Sequencing input: naive CD4+ T cells from PBMCs. Described subset: CD45RA+ positively selected. The CDR3 DNA reads as TGCGCCAGCAGCTTGGTGGCGGGCCCGTACAATGAGCAGTTCTTC. Translated, it gives CASSLVAGPYNEQFF.